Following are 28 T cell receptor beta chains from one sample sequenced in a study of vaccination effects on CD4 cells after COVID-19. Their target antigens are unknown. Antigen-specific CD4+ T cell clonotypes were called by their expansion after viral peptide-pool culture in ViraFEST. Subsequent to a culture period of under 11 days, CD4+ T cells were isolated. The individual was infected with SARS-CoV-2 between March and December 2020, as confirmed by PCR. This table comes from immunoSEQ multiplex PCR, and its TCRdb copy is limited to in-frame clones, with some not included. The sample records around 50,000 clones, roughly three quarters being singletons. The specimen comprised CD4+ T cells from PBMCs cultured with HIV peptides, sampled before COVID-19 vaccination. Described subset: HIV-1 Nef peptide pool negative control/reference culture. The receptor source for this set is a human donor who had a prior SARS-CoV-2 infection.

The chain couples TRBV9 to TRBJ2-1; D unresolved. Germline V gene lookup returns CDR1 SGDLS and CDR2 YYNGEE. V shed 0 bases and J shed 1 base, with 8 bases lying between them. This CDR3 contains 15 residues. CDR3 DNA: TGTGCCAGCAGCGTAGGCACGGATTCCTACAATGAGCAGTTCTTC. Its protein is CASSVGTDSYNEQFF. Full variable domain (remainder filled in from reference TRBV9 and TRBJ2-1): DSGVTQTPKHLITATGQRVTLRCSPRSGDLSVYWYQQSLDQGLQFLIQYYNGEERAKGNILERFSAQQFPDLHSELNLSSLELGDSALYFCASSVGTDSYNEQFFGPGTRLTVL.

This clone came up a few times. CDR3 sequence: CASSPKTGFGGYTF. CDR3 DNA sequence: TGTGCCAGCAGTCCTAAGACAGGGTTCGGGGGCTACACCTTC. The chain uses TRBV7-8 and TRBJ1-2; 7 nucleotides align to TRBD1. CDR3 size: 14 residues. Germline V gene data show CDR1 as SGHVS and CDR2 as FQNEAQ. V trimming: 6 bases; J trimming: 8 bases; junction bases outside the gene matches: 12. The full variable domain, its missing parts supplied by reference TRBV7-8 and TRBJ1-2, is GAGVSQSPRYKVAKRGQDVALRCDPISGHVSLFWYQQALGQGPEFLTYFQNEAQLDKSGLPSDRFFAERPEGSVSTLKIQRTQQEDSAVYLCASSPKTGFGGYTFGSGTRLTVV.

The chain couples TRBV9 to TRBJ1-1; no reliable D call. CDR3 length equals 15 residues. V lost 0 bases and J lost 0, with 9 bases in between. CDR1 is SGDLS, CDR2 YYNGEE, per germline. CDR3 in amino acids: CASSVGAELNTEAFF. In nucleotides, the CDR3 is TGTGCCAGCAGCGTAGGGGCAGAACTGAACACTGAAGCTTTCTTT. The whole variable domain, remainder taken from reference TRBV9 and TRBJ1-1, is DSGVTQTPKHLITATGQRVTLRCSPRSGDLSVYWYQQSLDQGLQFLIQYYNGEERAKGNILERFSAQQFPDLHSELNLSSLELGDSALYFCASSVGAELNTEAFFGQGTRLTVV.

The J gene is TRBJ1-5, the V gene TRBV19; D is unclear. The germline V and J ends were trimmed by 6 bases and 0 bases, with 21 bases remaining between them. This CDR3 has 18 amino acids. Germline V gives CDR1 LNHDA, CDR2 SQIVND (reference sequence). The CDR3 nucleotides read TGTGCCAGTAGCTGGAGGAGCTGGGATTCTCATAGCAATCAGCCCCAGCATTTT. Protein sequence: CASSWRSWDSHSNQPQHF.

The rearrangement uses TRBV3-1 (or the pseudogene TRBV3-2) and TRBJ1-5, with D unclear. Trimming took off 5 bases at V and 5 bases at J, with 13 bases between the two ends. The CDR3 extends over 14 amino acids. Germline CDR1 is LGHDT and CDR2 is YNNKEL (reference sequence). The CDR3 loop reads CASSSFGEYQPQHF. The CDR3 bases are TGTGCCAGCAGCTCGTTCGGGGAGTATCAGCCCCAGCATTTT.

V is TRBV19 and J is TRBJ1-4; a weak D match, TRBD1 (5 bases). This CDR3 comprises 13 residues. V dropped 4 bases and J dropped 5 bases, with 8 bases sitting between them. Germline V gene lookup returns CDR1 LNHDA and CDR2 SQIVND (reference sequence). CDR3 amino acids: CASSTGENEKLFF. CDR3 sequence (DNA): TGTGCCAGTAGTACGGGGGAGAATGAAAAACTGTTTTTT.

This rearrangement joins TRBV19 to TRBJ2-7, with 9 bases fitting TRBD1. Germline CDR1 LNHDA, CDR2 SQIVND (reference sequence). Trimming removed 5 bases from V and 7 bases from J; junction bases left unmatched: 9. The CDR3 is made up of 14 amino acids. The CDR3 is CASSLTGGIGEQYF. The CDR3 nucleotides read TGTGCCAGTAGTCTGACAGGGGGGATTGGGGAGCAGTACTTC.

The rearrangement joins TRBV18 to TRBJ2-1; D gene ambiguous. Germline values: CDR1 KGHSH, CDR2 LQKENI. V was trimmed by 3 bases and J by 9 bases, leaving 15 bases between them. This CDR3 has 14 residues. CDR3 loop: CASSPYSSSSEQFF. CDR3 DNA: TGTGCCAGCTCACCCTACTCGTCGAGCAGTGAGCAGTTCTTC. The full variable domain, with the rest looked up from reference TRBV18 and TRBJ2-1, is NAGVMQNPRHLVRRRGQEARLRCSPMKGHSHVYWYRQLPEEGLKFMVYLQKENIIDESGMPKERFSAEFPKEGPSILRIQQVVRGDSAAYFCASSPYSSSSEQFFGPGTRLTVL.

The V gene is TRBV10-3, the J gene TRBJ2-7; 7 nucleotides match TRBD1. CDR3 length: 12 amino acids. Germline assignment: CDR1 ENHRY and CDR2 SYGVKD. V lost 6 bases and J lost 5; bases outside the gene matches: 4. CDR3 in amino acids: CAIRQGQHEQYF. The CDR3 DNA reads TGTGCCATCAGACAGGGGCAACACGAGCAGTACTTC.

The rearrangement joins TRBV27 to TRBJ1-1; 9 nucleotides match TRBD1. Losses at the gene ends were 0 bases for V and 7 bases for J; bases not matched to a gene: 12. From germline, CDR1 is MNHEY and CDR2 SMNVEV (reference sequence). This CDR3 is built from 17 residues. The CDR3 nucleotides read TGTGCCAGCAGTTTATCGATCCAACAGGGGGCAGGGTTTGAAGCTTTCTTT. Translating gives CASSLSIQQGAGFEAFF.

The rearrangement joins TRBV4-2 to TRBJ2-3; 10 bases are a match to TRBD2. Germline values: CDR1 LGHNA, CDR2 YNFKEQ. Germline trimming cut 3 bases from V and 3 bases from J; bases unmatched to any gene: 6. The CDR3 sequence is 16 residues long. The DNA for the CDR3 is TGTGCCAGCAGCCAGTCCTTAGCGGGGGGTACAGATACGCAGTATTTT. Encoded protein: CASSQSLAGGTDTQYF.

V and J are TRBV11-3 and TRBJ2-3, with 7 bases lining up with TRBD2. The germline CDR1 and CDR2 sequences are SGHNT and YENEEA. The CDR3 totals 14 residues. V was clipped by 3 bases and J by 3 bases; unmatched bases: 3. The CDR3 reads CASSFGGLTDTQYF. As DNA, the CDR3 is TGTGCCAGCAGCTTCGGGGGGTTGACAGATACGCAGTATTTT.

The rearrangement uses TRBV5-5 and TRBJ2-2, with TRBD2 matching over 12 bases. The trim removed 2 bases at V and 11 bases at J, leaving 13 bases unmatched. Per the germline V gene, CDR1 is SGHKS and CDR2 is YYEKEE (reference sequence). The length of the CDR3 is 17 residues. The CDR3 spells CASSFRLAGGVDRELFF. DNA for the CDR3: TGTGCCAGCAGCTTTCGGCTAGCGGGGGGGGTTGACCGAGAGCTGTTTTTT. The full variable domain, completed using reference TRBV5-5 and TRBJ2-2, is DAGVTQSPTHLIKTRGQQVTLRCSPISGHKSVSWYQQVLGQGPQFIFQYYEKEERGRGNFPDRFSARQFPNYSSELNVNALLLGDSALYLCASSFRLAGGVDRELFFGEGSRLTVL.

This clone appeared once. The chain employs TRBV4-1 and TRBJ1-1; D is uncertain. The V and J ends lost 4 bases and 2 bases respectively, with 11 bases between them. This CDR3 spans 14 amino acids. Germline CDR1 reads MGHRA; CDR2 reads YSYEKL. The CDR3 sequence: CASSLITSNTEAFF. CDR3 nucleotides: TGCGCCAGCAGCCTTATAACATCCAACACTGAAGCTTTCTTT.

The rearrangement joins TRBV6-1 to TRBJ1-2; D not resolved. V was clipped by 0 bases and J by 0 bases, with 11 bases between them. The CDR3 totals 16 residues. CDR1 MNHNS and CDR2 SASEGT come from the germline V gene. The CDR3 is CASSEAPISANYGYTF. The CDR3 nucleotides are TGTGCCAGCAGTGAAGCGCCCATCTCGGCTAACTATGGCTACACCTTC.

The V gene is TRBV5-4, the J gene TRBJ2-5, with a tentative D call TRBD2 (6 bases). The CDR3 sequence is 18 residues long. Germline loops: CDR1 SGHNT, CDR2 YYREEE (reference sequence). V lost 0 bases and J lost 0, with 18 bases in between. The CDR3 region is CASSLDPQWAGYQETQYF. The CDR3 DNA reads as TGTGCCAGCAGCTTGGACCCTCAATGGGCGGGGTACCAAGAGACCCAGTACTTC.

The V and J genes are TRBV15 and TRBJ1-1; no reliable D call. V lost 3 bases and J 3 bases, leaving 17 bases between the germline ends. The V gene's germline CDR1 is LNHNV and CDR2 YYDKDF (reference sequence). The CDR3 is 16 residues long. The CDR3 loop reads CATSSGRSFSYTEAFF. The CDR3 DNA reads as TGTGCCACCAGCAGTGGACGGTCCTTCTCGTACACTGAAGCTTTCTTT.

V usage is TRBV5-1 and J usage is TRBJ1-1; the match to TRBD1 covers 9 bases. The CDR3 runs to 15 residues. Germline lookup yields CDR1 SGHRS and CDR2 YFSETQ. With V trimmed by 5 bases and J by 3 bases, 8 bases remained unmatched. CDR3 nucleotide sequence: TGCGCCAGCAGTCGGGGACAGGGAACGTACACTGAAGCTTTCTTT. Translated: CASSRGQGTYTEAFF.

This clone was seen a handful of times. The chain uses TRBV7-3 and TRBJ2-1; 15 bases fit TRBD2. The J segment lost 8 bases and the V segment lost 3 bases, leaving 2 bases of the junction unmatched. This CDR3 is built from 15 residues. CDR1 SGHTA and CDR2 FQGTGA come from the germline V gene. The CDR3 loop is CASSLGLAGGDEQFF. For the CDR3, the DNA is TGTGCCAGCAGCTTGGGACTAGCGGGGGGCGATGAGCAGTTCTTC.

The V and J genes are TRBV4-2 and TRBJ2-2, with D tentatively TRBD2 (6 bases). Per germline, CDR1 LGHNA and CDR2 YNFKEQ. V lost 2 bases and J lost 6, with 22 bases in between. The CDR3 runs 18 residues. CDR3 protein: CASSQRAGTVPFAGELFF. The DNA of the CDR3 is TGTGCCAGCAGCCAAAGGGCGGGGACTGTGCCCTTCGCCGGGGAGCTGTTTTTT.

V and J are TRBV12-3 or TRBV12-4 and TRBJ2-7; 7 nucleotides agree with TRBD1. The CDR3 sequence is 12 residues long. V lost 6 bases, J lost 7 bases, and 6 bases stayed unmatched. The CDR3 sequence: CASRNSGGEQYF. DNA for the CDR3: TGTGCCAGCAGGAACTCAGGGGGTGAGCAGTACTTC.

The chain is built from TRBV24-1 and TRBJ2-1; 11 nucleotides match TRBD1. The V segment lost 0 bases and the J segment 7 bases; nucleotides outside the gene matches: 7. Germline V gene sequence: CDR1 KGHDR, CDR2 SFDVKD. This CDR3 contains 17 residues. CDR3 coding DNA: TGTGCCACCAGTGATTTGCCCGGGACAGGGGGTCGGAATGAGCAGTTCTTC. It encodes CATSDLPGTGGRNEQFF.

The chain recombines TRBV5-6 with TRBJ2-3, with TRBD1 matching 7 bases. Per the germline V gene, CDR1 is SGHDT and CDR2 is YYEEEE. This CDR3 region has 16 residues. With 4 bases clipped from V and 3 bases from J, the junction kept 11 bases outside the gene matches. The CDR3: CASSEQGQPWTDTQYF. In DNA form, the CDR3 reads TGTGCCAGCAGCGAACAGGGACAGCCGTGGACAGATACGCAGTATTTT.

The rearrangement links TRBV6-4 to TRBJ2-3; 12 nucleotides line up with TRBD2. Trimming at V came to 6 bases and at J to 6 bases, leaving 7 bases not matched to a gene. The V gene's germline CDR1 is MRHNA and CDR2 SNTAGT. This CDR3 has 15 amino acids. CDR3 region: CASSSGLAGSDTQYF. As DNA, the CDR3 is TGTGCCAGCAGCTCCGGACTAGCGGGAAGTGATACGCAGTATTTT.

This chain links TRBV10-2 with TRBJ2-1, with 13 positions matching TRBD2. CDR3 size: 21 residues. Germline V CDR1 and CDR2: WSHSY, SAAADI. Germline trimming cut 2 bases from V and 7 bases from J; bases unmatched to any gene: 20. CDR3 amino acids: CASSETGLAGTSGIKDNEQFF. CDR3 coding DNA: TGCGCCAGCAGTGAGACCGGACTAGCCGGGACTAGCGGGATAAAGGATAATGAGCAGTTCTTC.

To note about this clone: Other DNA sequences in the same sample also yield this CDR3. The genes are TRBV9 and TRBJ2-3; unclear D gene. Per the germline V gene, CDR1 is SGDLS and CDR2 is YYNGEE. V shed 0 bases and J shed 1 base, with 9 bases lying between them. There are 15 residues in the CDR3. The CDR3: CASSVGTGGTDTQYF. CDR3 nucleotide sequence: TGTGCCAGCAGCGTAGGGACGGGCGGCACAGATACGCAGTATTTT.

The CDR3 nucleotides read TGTGCCAGCAGGGATTTGGGGGAGGGAGTCGCTGAAGCTTTCTTT. As protein: CASRDLGEGVAEAFF. The chain combines TRBV7-9 with TRBJ1-1; TRBD1 might be the D (5 bases). In germline, CDR1 is SEHNR, CDR2 FQNEAQ (reference sequence). This CDR3 has 15 residues. The V and J ends lost 6 bases and 6 bases respectively, with 20 bases between them. The variable domain in full, completed from reference TRBV7-9 and TRBJ1-1, reads DTGVSQNPRHKITKRGQNVTFRCDPISEHNRLYWYRQTLGQGPEFLTYFQNEAQLEKSRLLSDRFSAERPKGSFSTLEIQRTEQGDSAMYLCASRDLGEGVAEAFFGQGTRLTVV.

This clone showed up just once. CDR3: CASSLQGPPNTGELFF. For the CDR3, the DNA is TGTGCCAGTAGTTTACAGGGGCCCCCGAACACCGGGGAGCTGTTTTTT. This chain connects TRBV19 to TRBJ2-2; TRBD1 matches 7 bases. In germline, CDR1 is LNHDA, CDR2 SQIVND (reference sequence). Germline trimming cut 5 bases from V and 0 bases from J; bases unmatched to any gene: 6. CDR3 size: 16 residues.